The next 10 T cell receptor beta chains were all read from a single sample in a study of blood T cell repertoires in COVID-19. Assay: immunoSEQ multiplex PCR; the TCRdb copy retains only in-frame clones and omits some. The sample shows about 300,000 clones, nearly 90% of them seen only once. The specimen was PBMCs or T cells enriched from blood (not recorded which). Receptor source: a woman aged 18-30 years with acute COVID-19.

About this clone: One junction end does not reproduce the germline sequence, and a read error may be involved. The chain uses TRBV30 and TRBJ2-1, with TRBD1 matching 9 bases. The germline V gene has CDR1 GTSNPN and CDR2 SVGIG (reference sequence). The CDR3 is 11 amino acids. The CDR3: CAWSHRGRSVF. The CDR3, as DNA: TGTGCCTGGAGCCACAGGGGGCGGTCGGTCTTC.

This chain's CDR3 is CASSPSGGPNTGELFF. The CDR3 DNA reads TGTGCCAGCAGCCCGTCAGGGGGCCCTAACACCGGGGAGCTGTTTTTT. The chain has TRBV7-2 and TRBJ2-2; 8 nucleotides line up with TRBD1. Germline lookup yields CDR1 SGHTA and CDR2 FQGNSA. J gave up 2 bases and V 5 bases, and 7 bases lay outside the gene matches. The CDR3 sequence is 16 residues long.

This clone has a count of ten or more. This chain joins TRBV28 and TRBJ1-1, with a possible D match to TRBD1 (6 bases). Looked up from germline, CDR1 is MDHEN and CDR2 is SYDVKM. CDR3 length equals 15 residues. Trimming stripped 4 bases from V and 4 bases from J, with 16 bases between. Here the CDR3 DNA reads TGTGCCAGCAGTTCTACGGACAGAGGGGGCACTGAAGCTTTCTTT. Translation gives CASSSTDRGGTEAFF.

The V gene is TRBV28, the J gene TRBJ1-6, with D uncertain. This CDR3 spans 17 amino acids. The germline gives CDR1 MDHEN, CDR2 SYDVKM. V lost 6 bases and J lost 2, with 17 bases in between. The CDR3 coding sequence is TGTGCCAGCAGAGGAGGCTTAAGGAGGACCTATAATTCACCCCTCCACTTT. Protein: CASRGGLRRTYNSPLHF.

The chain employs TRBV9 and TRBJ2-7, with 7 bases aligning to TRBD1. CDR3 length equals 15 residues. Looked up from germline, CDR1 is SGDLS and CDR2 is YYNGEE. Trimming at V came to 3 bases and at J to 0 bases, leaving 6 bases not matched to a gene. The CDR3 region has the DNA TGTGCCAGCAGCGGTGGACAGGACAGCTCCTACGAGCAGTACTTC. It specifies CASSGGQDSSYEQYF.

The chain recombines TRBV7-9 with TRBJ2-5, with TRBD2 identical over 7 bases. The CDR3 runs 17 residues. V trimming: 1 base; J trimming: 5 bases; junction bases outside the gene matches: 13. Germline V gene sequence: CDR1 SEHNR, CDR2 FQNEAQ (reference sequence). CDR3 bases: TGTGCCAGCAGCTTAGGCCTGACTTCTGGGCGGGGGGAGACCCAGTACTTC. It translates to CASSLGLTSGRGETQYF.

The table lists this clone with a few counts. V usage is TRBV6-1 and J usage is TRBJ2-7; 9 nucleotides match TRBD1. The CDR3 loop spans 16 amino acids. The germline V gene encodes CDR1 MNHNS and CDR2 SASEGT. The trim removed 0 bases at V and 1 base at J, leaving 4 bases unmatched. The CDR3 region has the DNA TGTGCCAGCAGTGAAGCGGTGGGGACAGGGTCCTACGAGCAGTACTTC. As protein: CASSEAVGTGSYEQYF.

V and J are TRBV7-2 and TRBJ2-3, with a possible D match to TRBD1 (6 bases). The germline CDR1 and CDR2 sequences are SGHTA and FQGNSA. The ends were cut back, 2 bases at V and 7 bases at J, with 16 bases in the middle. The CDR3 has 15 residues. CDR3 in DNA: TGTGCCAGCAGCTTATCGTCGCAGGGGTTACATACGCAGTATTTT. Translating gives CASSLSSQGLHTQYF.

The table lists this clone with a few counts. This chain uses TRBV7-9 with TRBJ2-7; a weak D match, TRBD2 (6 bases). Germline CDR1 reads SEHNR; CDR2 reads FQNEAQ (reference sequence). V was clipped by 2 bases and J by 6 bases, with 14 bases between them. The CDR3 totals 14 residues. CDR3 sequence: CASSLTGLTSEQYF. The CDR3 DNA is TGTGCCAGCAGCTTAACGGGACTGACATCCGAGCAGTACTTC.

This CDR3 reads CASSVGVGGYTF. CDR3 nucleotide sequence: TGTGCCAGCAGCGTCGGGGTCGGCGGCTACACCTTC. V gene TRBV9 combines with J gene TRBJ1-2; D remains unclear. This CDR3 spans 12 amino acids. Germline loops: CDR1 SGDLS, CDR2 YYNGEE. Trimming stripped 2 bases from V and 8 bases from J, with 10 bases between. The entire variable domain, with the rest obtained from reference TRBV9 and TRBJ1-2, is as follows: DSGVTQTPKHLITATGQRVTLRCSPRSGDLSVYWYQQSLDQGLQFLIQYYNGEERAKGNILERFSAQQFPDLHSELNLSSLELGDSALYFCASSVGVGGYTFGSGTRLTVV.